These 30 T cell receptor beta chains were all obtained from the same sample, sequenced in a study of OX40 agonist ivuxolimab in advanced cancers. Repertoires were generated with immunoSEQ multiplex PCR, while TCRdb's copy carries only in-frame clones and drops some. Found here are around 77,000 clones, 75% to 95% of them singletons; the top ten hold 5.9%. The sequencing here drew on CD4+ or CD8+ T cells sorted from blood, taken in a trial of the OX40 agonist ivuxolimab. The receptors derive from an adult with an advanced solid tumor such as melanoma, head and neck, liver or kidney cancer.

The rearrangement links TRBV27 to TRBJ2-1; 8 bases fit TRBD2. V lost 6 bases and J lost 1; bases outside the gene matches: 5. This CDR3 is 15 amino acids long. Germline V CDR1 and CDR2: MNHEY, SMNVEV (reference sequence). The CDR3 sequence is CASSRTSRSYNEQFF. As DNA, the CDR3 is TGTGCCAGCAGCCGGACTAGCAGGTCCTACAATGAGCAGTTCTTC.

This rearrangement joins TRBV29-1 to TRBJ2-5; D remains unclear. This CDR3 region has 14 residues. The germline CDR1 and CDR2 sequences are SQVTM and ANQGSEA. Trimming pared 4 bases from V and 2 bases from J, leaving 14 bases between. DNA of the CDR3: TGCAGCGTTGGACGCGGTTTAATGCAAGAGACCCAGTACTTC. Translated, it gives CSVGRGLMQETQYF. Complete variable domain (other parts from reference TRBV29-1 and TRBJ2-5): SAVISQKPSRDICQRGTSLTIQCQVDSQVTMMFWYRQQPGQSLTLIATANQGSEATYESGFVIDKFPISRPNLTFSTLTVSNMSPEDSSIYLCSVGRGLMQETQYFGPGTRLLVL.

The rearrangement links TRBV7-6 to TRBJ1-1; no clear D. This CDR3 comprises 13 residues. Germline CDR1 and CDR2: SGHVS and FNYEAQ. V lost 5 bases and J lost 3, with 10 bases in between. The CDR3 loop is CASSLTADTEAFF. The DNA of the CDR3 is TGTGCCAGCAGCCTTACAGCAGACACTGAAGCTTTCTTT.

V and J are TRBV5-6 and TRBJ2-3; 10 positions match TRBD2. Germline CDR1 reads SGHDT; CDR2 reads YYEEEE. Unmatched junction bases numbered 9, after V lost 3 bases and J lost 5 bases. The CDR3 totals 16 residues. For the CDR3, the DNA is TGTGCCAGCAGCTCCGGGACTAGCGAGTTTTTAGATACGCAGTATTTT. Residues: CASSSGTSEFLDTQYF.

The chain has TRBV7-3 and TRBJ2-1; TRBD2 matches 10 bases. The CDR3 spans 15 residues. Germline-derived CDR1 and CDR2 are SGHTA and FQGTGA. V was pared by 5 bases and J by 0 bases, with 1 base of the junction left unmatched. The CDR3 loop is CASSASGSSYNEQFF. CDR3 nucleotide sequence: TGTGCCAGCAGCGCTAGCGGGAGCTCCTACAATGAGCAGTTCTTC.

The chain joins TRBV27 to TRBJ1-1, with 7 positions matching TRBD1. Trimming took 7 bases from V and 0 from J; bases not matched to a gene: 14. The germline gives CDR1 MNHEY, CDR2 SMNVEV (reference sequence). The CDR3 is made up of 17 amino acids. CDR3 protein: CASIPRGTDVLNTEAFF. The CDR3 region has the DNA TGTGCCAGCATCCCCCGCGGGACAGATGTTCTGAACACTGAAGCTTTCTTT.

This clone showed up just a few times. The rearrangement joins TRBV19 to TRBJ2-7; D not resolved. The germline V and J ends were trimmed by 1 base and 0 bases, with 4 bases remaining between them. CDR1 and CDR2 from the germline V gene are LNHDA and SQIVND (reference sequence). The CDR3 consists of 13 residues. The CDR3 bases are TGTGCCAGTAGTATAGGGGCCTCCTACGAGCAGTACTTC. Amino acids: CASSIGASYEQYF.

This chain joins TRBV9 and TRBJ2-5; 9 nucleotides line up with TRBD1. Germline assignment: CDR1 SGDLS and CDR2 YYNGEE. The CDR3 is made up of 14 amino acids. V gave up 0 bases and J gave up 5 bases; unmatched junction bases: 2. The CDR3 nucleotides read TGTGCCAGCAGCGTAGGGGACAGGGATGAGACCCAGTACTTC. The encoded protein is CASSVGDRDETQYF.

This rearrangement joins TRBV6-5 to TRBJ1-3; D gene ambiguous. Germline-derived CDR1 and CDR2 are MNHEY and SVGAGI. This CDR3 has 15 amino acids. The V end was cut by 7 bases, the J end by 0 bases, with 13 bases between. The CDR3 loop is CASTLDGSSGNTIYF. CDR3 sequence (DNA): TGTGCCAGCACCCTCGACGGAAGCTCTGGAAACACCATATATTTT.

This rearrangement joins TRBV6-6 to TRBJ2-7; D unresolved. The CDR3 is 13 residues long. The germline V gene encodes CDR1 MNHNY and CDR2 SVGAGI (reference sequence). Trimming left V 2 bases short and J 0 bases short, with 5 bases between. CDR3 coding DNA: TGTGCCAGCAGTTACCACGGCTCCTACGAGCAGTACTTC. Translating gives CASSYHGSYEQYF.

The CDR3 bases are TGTGCCAGCAGCTACAGGGGGGACCACAATGAGCAGTTCTTC. Residues: CASSYRGDHNEQFF. J is TRBJ2-1 and V is TRBV5-8; 8 bases match TRBD1. Germline CDR1 and CDR2: SGHTS and YDEGEE. The ends lost 3 bases at V and 5 bases at J; junction bases unmatched: 4. The CDR3 has 14 residues.

This chain joins TRBV28 and TRBJ2-7; D gene unclear. The CDR3 sequence is 12 residues long. V was trimmed by 4 bases and J by 1 base, leaving 5 bases between them. The germline V gene has CDR1 MDHEN and CDR2 SYDVKM. CDR3 loop: CASSYPSYEQYF. CDR3 bases: TGTGCCAGCAGTTACCCGTCCTACGAGCAGTACTTC. The full variable domain, its missing parts supplied by reference TRBV28 and TRBJ2-7, is DVKVTQSSRYLVKRTGEKVFLECVQDMDHENMFWYRQDPGLGLRLIYFSYDVKMKEKGDIPEGYSVSREKKERFSLILESASTNQTSMYLCASSYPSYEQYFGPGTRLTVT.

The chain is built from TRBV7-9 and TRBJ2-1; 12 nucleotides align to TRBD2. J was trimmed by 9 bases and V by 7 bases; bases with no gene match: 10. The CDR3 contains 15 residues. CDR1 is SEHNR and CDR2 is FQNEAQ in the germline V gene (reference sequence). The CDR3 is CASNLAGGPTGEQFF. The CDR3 DNA sequence: TGTGCCAGCAACCTAGCGGGAGGGCCGACGGGTGAGCAGTTCTTC. Full variable domain (remainder filled in from reference TRBV7-9 and TRBJ2-1): DTGVSQNPRHKITKRGQNVTFRCDPISEHNRLYWYRQTLGQGPEFLTYFQNEAQLEKSRLLSDRFSAERPKGSFSTLEIQRTEQGDSAMYLCASNLAGGPTGEQFFGPGTRLTVL.

The chain carries TRBV18 and TRBJ2-7; no firm D call. Germline loops: CDR1 KGHSH, CDR2 LQKENI. V lost 6 bases and J 4 bases, leaving 7 bases between the germline ends. The CDR3 covers 11 residues. The CDR3 reads CASSGEYEQYF. The CDR3 DNA reads as TGTGCCAGCTCCGGAGAGTACGAGCAGTACTTC. Combining the CDR3 with reference TRBV18 and TRBJ2-7 gives the whole variable domain NAGVMQNPRHLVRRRGQEARLRCSPMKGHSHVYWYRQLPEEGLKFMVYLQKENIIDESGMPKERFSAEFPKEGPSILRIQQVVRGDSAAYFCASSGEYEQYFGPGTRLTVT.

The V gene is TRBV13, the J gene TRBJ2-3; 7 bases match TRBD1. CDR1 is PRHDT, CDR2 FYEKMQ, per germline (reference sequence). V lost 5 bases, J lost 3 bases, and 5 bases stayed unmatched. CDR3 length: 14 amino acids. The CDR3 spells CASSTRQGTDTQYF. CDR3 coding DNA: TGTGCCAGCAGCACCCGACAGGGAACAGATACGCAGTATTTT.

This chain uses TRBV18 with TRBJ2-4, with a tentative D call TRBD1 (7 bases). The germline gives CDR1 KGHSH, CDR2 LQKENI. Trimming shortened V by 5 bases and J by 5 bases, and 13 bases separated the two germline ends. This CDR3 has 14 residues. CDR3 loop: CASSAGQTQNIQYF. In nucleotides, the CDR3 is TGTGCCAGCTCAGCGGGACAGACCCAAAACATTCAGTACTTC.

The rearrangement joins TRBV30 to TRBJ2-7, with D possibly matching TRBD1 (5 bases). This CDR3 contains 14 residues. Germline CDR1 is GTSNPN and CDR2 is SVGIG (reference sequence). The V and J ends lost 2 bases and 5 bases respectively, with 16 bases between them. The chain's CDR3 is CAWSLGAGLDEQYF. CDR3 bases: TGTGCCTGGAGTCTAGGGGCAGGGCTGGACGAGCAGTACTTC.

This chain uses TRBV30 with TRBJ2-5; D may match TRBD1 or TRBD2 (5 bases each). This CDR3 contains 14 residues. Germline V lookup: CDR1 GTSNPN, CDR2 SVGIG (reference sequence). The V and J ends lost 6 bases and 4 bases respectively, with 18 bases between them. The CDR3 nucleotides read TGTGCCTGCCAGGACATTGGGGGAGTAGAGACCCAGTACTTC. Its translation: CACQDIGGVETQYF.

This chain links TRBV10-3 with TRBJ2-7; D is unresolved. Per the germline V gene, CDR1 is ENHRY and CDR2 is SYGVKD. Trimming left V 2 bases short and J 4 bases short, with 6 bases between. The CDR3 is made up of 12 amino acids. CDR3: CAISETTYEQYF. The CDR3 DNA reads as TGTGCCATCAGTGAGACAACTTACGAGCAGTACTTC.

The chain recombines TRBV4-1 with TRBJ2-1, with D maybe TRBD2 (5 bases). Germline lookup yields CDR1 MGHRA and CDR2 YSYEKL. The CDR3 is 13 residues long. Deletions cut 0 bases from V and 7 bases from J, with 7 bases between. The CDR3 is CASSQERLNEQFF. The CDR3 DNA reads as TGCGCCAGCAGCCAAGAACGACTAAATGAGCAGTTCTTC.

The chain is built from TRBV27 and TRBJ1-2; TRBD1 aligns across 8 bases. CDR1 and CDR2 (germline): MNHEY, SMNVEV (reference sequence). The V segment lost 3 bases and the J segment 4 bases; nucleotides outside the gene matches: 1. The CDR3 runs 13 residues. CDR3 bases: TGTGCCAGCAGTTTTGGACAGGGCTATGGCTACACCTTC. This encodes CASSFGQGYGYTF.

This chain links TRBV7-9 with TRBJ1-1; D is unclear. Looked up from germline, CDR1 is SEHNR and CDR2 is FQNEAQ (reference sequence). V was clipped by 0 bases and J by 5 bases, with 13 bases between them. CDR3 size: 15 residues. The CDR3 nucleotides are TGTGCCAGCAGCTTAGCCGACCACCTAGCTACTGAAGCTTTCTTT. Its protein is CASSLADHLATEAFF.

The sample holds one count of this clone. This chain uses TRBV19 with TRBJ1-2; D gene ambiguous. Germline-derived CDR1 and CDR2 are LNHDA and SQIVND (reference sequence). The ends were cut back, 5 bases at V and 4 bases at J, with 11 bases in the middle. There are 13 residues in the CDR3. The DNA of the CDR3 is TGTGCCAGTAGTTTGTCGGAAGTCTATGGCTACACCTTC. Its translation is CASSLSEVYGYTF.

The V call is TRBV27, the J call TRBJ2-1; no clear D gene. CDR1 and CDR2 (germline): MNHEY, SMNVEV (reference sequence). V gave up 2 bases and J gave up 14 bases, with 16 bases separating them. The CDR3 totals 13 residues. The CDR3 reads CASSLGRQARKFF. In nucleotides, the CDR3 is TGTGCCAGCAGTTTAGGCCGCCAGGCCCGAAAGTTCTTC.

This chain joins TRBV7-9 and TRBJ2-3; D may match TRBD1 or TRBD2 (6 bases each). The CDR3 totals 15 residues. Germline loops: CDR1 SEHNR, CDR2 FQNEAQ (reference sequence). V was shortened by 2 bases and J by 2 bases, with 11 bases between the two germline ends. The CDR3 region is CASSLNRGPTDTQYF. In nucleotides, the CDR3 is TGTGCCAGCAGCTTAAATCGGGGGCCCACAGATACGCAGTATTTT. Together with reference TRBV7-9 and TRBJ2-3, the CDR3 gives the full variable domain: DTGVSQNPRHKITKRGQNVTFRCDPISEHNRLYWYRQTLGQGPEFLTYFQNEAQLEKSRLLSDRFSAERPKGSFSTLEIQRTEQGDSAMYLCASSLNRGPTDTQYFGPGTRLTVL.

The chain carries TRBV27 and TRBJ2-1; the D is unclear. Germline V gene sequence: CDR1 MNHEY, CDR2 SMNVEV (reference sequence). The CDR3 runs 16 residues. V dropped 0 bases and J dropped 0 bases, with 9 bases sitting between them. CDR3 nucleotide sequence: TGTGCCAGCAGTTTATCCACGGAGTACTCCTACAATGAGCAGTTCTTC. The encoded protein is CASSLSTEYSYNEQFF.

This chain's CDR3 is CASSPDTNQPQHF. DNA for the CDR3: TGTGCCAGCAGTCCCGACACGAATCAGCCCCAGCATTTT. V usage is TRBV4-2 and J usage is TRBJ1-5; D gene unclear. The CDR3 totals 13 residues. V dropped 6 bases and J dropped 4 bases, with 10 bases sitting between them. CDR1 is LGHNA, CDR2 YNFKEQ, per germline.

This chain joins TRBV6-5 and TRBJ2-5; D unclear. Germline V gene data show CDR1 as MNHEY and CDR2 as SVGAGI. V was shortened by 6 bases and J by 4 bases, with 6 bases between the two germline ends. The length of the CDR3 is 11 residues. The CDR3 DNA reads as TGTGCCAGCAGCGAAGGAGAGACCCAGTACTTC. It codes for CASSEGETQYF.

This clone has more than one count but fewer than ten. CDR3 loop: CASSPSFRTLLGYTF. The CDR3 region has the DNA TGTGCCAGCAGCCCGAGCTTTCGGACATTACTTGGCTACACCTTC. V and J are TRBV9 and TRBJ1-2; TRBD1 is a possible D gene (5 bases). The CDR3 has 15 amino acids. Trimming removed 4 bases from V and 7 bases from J, with 20 bases in between. Germline assignment: CDR1 SGDLS and CDR2 YYNGEE.

V usage is TRBV4-1 and J usage is TRBJ2-7, with TRBD1 matching over 10 bases. Per the germline V gene, CDR1 is MGHRA and CDR2 is YSYEKL. The CDR3 loop spans 17 amino acids. V shed 0 bases, J shed 4 bases, and the junction held 9 bases outside the gene matches. This CDR3 reads CASSQDARTGGLYEQYF. Written as DNA, the CDR3 is TGCGCCAGCAGCCAAGATGCCCGGACAGGGGGTCTGTACGAGCAGTACTTC.